Following are 20 T cell receptor beta chains from one sample sequenced in a study of response to subunit inactivated influenza vaccine. TCRdb called the RT-PCR reads again in MiXCR, with one record for every CDR3 protein. The sample comprises 500,000 to 600,000 distinct CDR3 sequences, roughly 12% of which are singletons, and about 10% rests with the top ten. The data were also submitted as part of a second study, on T cells expressing NK-cell markers. As that study records: Scientists made TCR beta cDNA using 5'RACE template switching with UMIs.

Source: PBMCs from blood, taken on the day of vaccination. These receptors all come from a man aged 45-60 years who received an inactivated influenza vaccine.

This clonotype turned up a few times. This chain joins TRBV12-3 or TRBV12-4 and TRBJ1-2; the match to TRBD1 covers 9 bases. V dropped 3 bases and J dropped 3; count of bases not matched to a gene: 5. The CDR3 sequence is 15 residues long. Here the CDR3 DNA reads TGTGCCAGCAGTTTCGGTGGGACAGGGTACTATGGCTACACCTTC. The encoded protein is CASSFGGTGYYGYTF.

The rearrangement links TRBV30 to TRBJ2-3; D possibly corresponds to TRBD2 (5 bases). V lost 2 bases to trimming and J lost 6 bases, with 15 bases between them. Germline V gene sequence: CDR1 GTSNPN, CDR2 SVGIG (reference sequence). There are 14 residues in the CDR3. Written as DNA, the CDR3 is TGTGCCTGGAGTTCCCCGCACACGGGGGATACGCAGTATTTT. It encodes CAWSSPHTGDTQYF.

The chain carries TRBV19 and TRBJ2-7; D not certain. The CDR3 runs to 12 residues. V lost 5 bases and J lost 7, with 12 bases in between. In germline, CDR1 is LNHDA, CDR2 SQIVND (reference sequence). Written as DNA, the CDR3 is TGTGCCAGTAGTCTTGATGCGAGAGAGCAGTACTTC. Amino acids: CASSLDAREQYF. The full variable domain, with the rest looked up from reference TRBV19 and TRBJ2-7, is DGGITQSPKYLFRKEGQNVTLSCEQNLNHDAMYWYRQDPGQGLRLIYYSQIVNDFQKGDIAEGYSVSREKKESFPLTVTSAQKNPTAFYLCASSLDAREQYFGPGTRLTVT.

This clonotype occurred a few times. CDR3 nucleotides: TGCGCCAGCAGCCAAGATGGGACCAGGGGAGGCTACACCTTC. Its protein product is CASSQDGTRGGYTF. This chain uses TRBV4-3 with TRBJ1-2; possible D gene TRBD1, 6 bases. The V end was cut by 0 bases, the J end by 8 bases, with 13 bases between. The CDR3 contains 14 residues. Germline assignment: CDR1 LGHNA and CDR2 YSLEER.

This clonotype has only a few counts. The chain uses TRBV5-5 and TRBJ2-2; perhaps D is TRBD1 or TRBD2 (7 bases each). The CDR3 contains 16 residues. V was trimmed by 4 bases and J by 2 bases, leaving 15 bases between them. The V gene's germline CDR1 is SGHKS and CDR2 YYEKEE (reference sequence). The CDR3 sequence is CASSPQGGRNTGELFF. The DNA of the CDR3 is TGTGCCAGCAGCCCTCAGGGGGGGCGAAACACCGGGGAGCTGTTTTTT.

The chain uses TRBV9 and TRBJ2-5; D is perhaps TRBD2 (6 bases). This CDR3 region has 14 residues. The germline CDR1 and CDR2 sequences are SGDLS and YYNGEE. Trimming left V 4 bases short and J 2 bases short, with 12 bases between. CDR3 in DNA: TGTGCCAGCAGCCATATGGCGGGACAAGAGACCCAGTACTTC. Translated, it gives CASSHMAGQETQYF. Supplemented by reference TRBV9 and TRBJ2-5, the full variable domain reads DSGVTQTPKHLITATGQRVTLRCSPRSGDLSVYWYQQSLDQGLQFLIQYYNGEERAKGNILERFSAQQFPDLHSELNLSSLELGDSALYFCASSHMAGQETQYFGPGTRLLVL.

The gene calls are TRBV7-2 and TRBJ1-2, with TRBD1 matching over 9 bases. V was clipped by 1 base and J by 3 bases; unmatched bases: 6. Germline V gene lookup returns CDR1 SGHTA and CDR2 FQGNSA. This CDR3 comprises 16 residues. CDR3 amino acids: CASSLDYRGHDYGYTF. The CDR3 nucleotides are TGTGCCAGCAGCTTAGATTACAGGGGGCATGACTATGGCTACACCTTC.

This clonotype was picked up a small number of times. Written as DNA, the CDR3 is TGCAGTGCTAGAGATCTGAGCGGGCAGAGTCGTAGGGACACCGGGGAGCTGTTTTTT. Its translation is CSARDLSGQSRRDTGELFF. The rearrangement uses TRBV20-1 and TRBJ2-2; a possible D gene is TRBD2 (6 bases). The CDR3 spans 19 residues. V lost 0 bases and J 3 bases, leaving 23 bases between the germline ends. Germline lookup yields CDR1 DFQATT and CDR2 SNEGSKA (reference sequence).

This clonotype was found a few times. V is TRBV6-1 and J is TRBJ2-7; 7 bases align to TRBD1. There are 13 residues in the CDR3. The V and J ends lost 10 bases and 1 base, in that order; junction bases with no gene match: 7. The germline gives CDR1 MNHNS, CDR2 SASEGT. CDR3 amino acids: CAIGSTGSYEQYF. The DNA of the CDR3 is TGTGCCATCGGCTCGACAGGGTCCTACGAGCAGTACTTC.

This clonotype was seen more than once but under ten times. The V and J genes are TRBV20-1 and TRBJ2-3; TRBD2 matches 7 bases. The CDR3 loop spans 18 amino acids. Germline values: CDR1 DFQATT, CDR2 SNEGSKA (reference sequence). V shed 0 bases, J shed 4 bases, and the junction held 16 bases outside the gene matches. The CDR3 protein is CSARDYLRTRGGSDTQYF. The CDR3 nucleotides are TGCAGTGCTAGAGATTACCTTCGAACACGGGGAGGGTCAGATACGCAGTATTTT.

This clonotype was seen a few times. The chain links TRBV27 to TRBJ2-2, with D unresolved. Trimming left V 5 bases short and J 0 bases short, with 16 bases between. Germline CDR1 MNHEY, CDR2 SMNVEV (reference sequence). This CDR3 has 17 amino acids. CDR3 sequence (DNA): TGTGCCAGCAGTCCTCTCGACCTACTTACGAACACCGGGGAGCTGTTTTTT. Its protein product is CASSPLDLLTNTGELFF.

This clonotype was seen more than once but under ten times. The gene calls are TRBV7-9 and TRBJ2-7; 10 bases map to TRBD1. Germline loops: CDR1 SEHNR, CDR2 FQNEAQ (reference sequence). The CDR3 spans 15 residues. Germline trimming cut 1 base from V and 6 bases from J; bases unmatched to any gene: 6. The CDR3 coding sequence is TGTGCCAGCAGCTTAGAGACAGGGGGCTTCAGCGAGCAGTACTTC. Residues: CASSLETGGFSEQYF.

The rearrangement joins TRBV5-1 to TRBJ2-3; 10 nucleotides agree with TRBD1. Germline values: CDR1 SGHRS, CDR2 YFSETQ. The CDR3 contains 15 residues. Losses at the gene ends were 4 bases for V and 2 bases for J; bases not matched to a gene: 4. The CDR3 nucleotides read TGCGCCAGCAGCCGGGACAGGGGAAACACAGATACGCAGTATTTT. Translating gives CASSRDRGNTDTQYF.

The J gene is TRBJ2-5, the V gene TRBV24-1, with D possibly TRBD1 on 6 matching bases. The ends were cut back, 2 bases at V and 0 bases at J, with 12 bases in the middle. This CDR3 has 16 residues. Germline values: CDR1 KGHDR, CDR2 SFDVKD. The CDR3 is CATSDSWGPDQETQYF. The CDR3 nucleotides are TGTGCCACCAGTGATTCGTGGGGGCCAGACCAAGAGACCCAGTACTTC.

The CDR3 loop reads CASSGGASGGTGELFF. CDR3 DNA sequence: TGTGCCAGCAGCGGCGGAGCTAGCGGGGGGACCGGGGAGCTGTTTTTT. The chain recombines TRBV7-9 with TRBJ2-2; TRBD2 agrees at 11 bases. Germline loops: CDR1 SEHNR, CDR2 FQNEAQ (reference sequence). The CDR3 spans 16 residues. Trimming removed 5 bases from V and 5 bases from J; junction bases left unmatched: 7.

The chain couples TRBV15 to TRBJ2-5, with TRBD1 identical over 8 bases. J was trimmed by 0 bases and V by 0 bases; bases with no gene match: 9. This CDR3 region has 18 residues. Looked up from germline, CDR1 is LNHNV and CDR2 is YYDKDF (reference sequence). CDR3 loop: CATSRDKVGRGHQETQYF. CDR3 sequence (DNA): TGTGCCACCAGCAGAGATAAGGTTGGCAGGGGGCACCAAGAGACCCAGTACTTC. The full variable domain, rest sourced from reference TRBV15 and TRBJ2-5, is DAMVIQNPRYQVTQFGKPVTLSCSQTLNHNVMYWYQQKSSQAPKLLFHYYDKDFNNEADTPDNFQSRRPNTSFCFLDIRSPGLGDTAMYLCATSRDKVGRGHQETQYFGPGTRLLVL.

The gene calls are TRBV20-1 and TRBJ2-1, with D uncertain. This CDR3 contains 15 residues. V was pared by 3 bases and J by 3 bases, with 15 bases between. CDR1 is DFQATT, CDR2 SNEGSKA, per germline (reference sequence). The CDR3 loop reads CSASGAEVIYNEQFF. CDR3 DNA sequence: TGCAGTGCTAGTGGAGCCGAAGTTATCTACAATGAGCAGTTCTTC.

The V and J genes are TRBV3-1 and TRBJ2-2; D may be TRBD2 (6 bases). The CDR3 is 15 amino acids. Germline V gene data show CDR1 as LGHDT and CDR2 as YNNKEL (reference sequence). V shed 4 bases and J shed 8 bases, with 17 bases lying between them. The CDR3 sequence: CASSRRMEGRGELFF. The CDR3 DNA follows: TGTGCCAGCAGCCGACGAATGGAGGGCCGAGGGGAGCTGTTTTTT.

At least ten counts were recorded for this clonotype. V is TRBV4-3 and J is TRBJ1-3; no clear D. Germline CDR1 is LGHNA and CDR2 is YSLEER. The V end was cut by 0 bases, the J end by 7 bases, with 7 bases between. CDR3 length: 13 residues. The CDR3 spells CASSQEILNTIYF. As DNA, the CDR3 is TGCGCCAGCAGCCAAGAAATCCTCAACACCATATATTTT.

This clonotype has just a few counts. The V call is TRBV20-1, the J call TRBJ1-1; D unresolved. Germline-derived CDR1 and CDR2 are DFQATT and SNEGSKA (reference sequence). This CDR3 region has 13 residues. Trimming stripped 1 base from V and 4 bases from J, with 10 bases between. DNA of the CDR3: TGCAGTGCTAGAGCTTTGTCTGGCACTGAAGCTTTCTTT. Translating gives CSARALSGTEAFF.